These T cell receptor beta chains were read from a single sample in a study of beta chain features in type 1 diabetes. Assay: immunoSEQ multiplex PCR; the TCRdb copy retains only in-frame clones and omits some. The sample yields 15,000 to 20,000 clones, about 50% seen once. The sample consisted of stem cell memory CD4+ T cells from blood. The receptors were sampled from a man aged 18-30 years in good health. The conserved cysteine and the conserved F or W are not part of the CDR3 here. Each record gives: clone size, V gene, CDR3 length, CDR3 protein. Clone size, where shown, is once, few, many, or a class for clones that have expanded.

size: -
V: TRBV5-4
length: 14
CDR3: ASSLPGQGAGYEQY

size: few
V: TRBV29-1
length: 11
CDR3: SVPFNRNYGYT

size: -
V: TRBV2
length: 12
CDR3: ASQTSANTGELF

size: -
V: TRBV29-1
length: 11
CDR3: SGGHQGTGELF

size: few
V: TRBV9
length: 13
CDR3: ASSVGGRGLDEQF

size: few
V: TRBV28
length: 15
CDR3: ASSRDRGRGSTDTQY

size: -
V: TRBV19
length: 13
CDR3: ASTHRTGGGTEAF

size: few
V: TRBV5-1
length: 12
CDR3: ASSLGQGGYEQY

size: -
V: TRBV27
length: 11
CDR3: ASSPRAFEGQY

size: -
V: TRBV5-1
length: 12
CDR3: ASSLGTGNTEAF

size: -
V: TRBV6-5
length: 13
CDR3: ASSYLPQGPYEQY

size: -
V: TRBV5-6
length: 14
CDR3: ASSLMKSFLGETQY

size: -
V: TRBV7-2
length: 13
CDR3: ASSLVAGYTDTQY

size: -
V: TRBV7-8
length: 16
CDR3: ASSTYLGTSGANNEQF

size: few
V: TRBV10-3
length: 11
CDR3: AIKDSSTDTQY

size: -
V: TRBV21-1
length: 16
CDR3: ASSKGGASGSRADTQY

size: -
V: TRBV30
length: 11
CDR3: AWRRSSGNTIY

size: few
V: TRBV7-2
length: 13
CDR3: ASSSQGAGAYEQY

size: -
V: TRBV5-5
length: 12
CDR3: ASSLLQGIYEQY

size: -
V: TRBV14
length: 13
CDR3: ASSQLAGVSGELF